The 28 T cell receptor beta chains below all came from one sample that was sequenced in a study of T cell responses to AZD1222 COVID-19 vaccine. Generated by immunoSEQ multiplex PCR, the TCRdb table keeps only in-frame clones and is missing some. This table has around 140,000 clones, 70% to 90% appearing once. Sequenced here: peripheral blood, sampled 28 days after the second AZD1222 dose. The origin of the receptors is an adult who received the AZD1222 COVID-19 vaccine.

Comment on this clone: Other nucleotide sequences in the sample specify the same CDR3. The rearrangement links TRBV19 to TRBJ2-5, with TRBD2 matching 8 bases. The CDR3 covers 14 residues. Germline values: CDR1 LNHDA, CDR2 SQIVND (reference sequence). The trim removed 3 bases at V and 3 bases at J, leaving 3 bases unmatched. CDR3 DNA: TGTGCCAGTAGTATTACTAGCGGAAAAGAGACCCAGTACTTC. Residues: CASSITSGKETQYF.

This clone was seen a single time. The chain combines TRBV6-5 with TRBJ2-5; tentatively, D is TRBD1 or TRBD2 (6 bases each). Germline V lookup: CDR1 MNHEY, CDR2 SVGAGI. The CDR3 length is 14 residues. Trimming shortened V by 8 bases and J by 3 bases, and 16 bases separated the two germline ends. The CDR3 here is CASLDGGPEETQYF. CDR3 in DNA: TGTGCCAGCCTAGATGGGGGGCCGGAAGAGACCCAGTACTTC.

V gene TRBV6-2 or TRBV6-3 combines with J gene TRBJ2-5, with a weak D call TRBD2 (6 bases). Trimming took 2 bases from V and 0 from J, leaving 13 bases between them. Germline loops: CDR1 MNHEY, CDR2 SVGEGT. This CDR3 comprises 16 residues. The CDR3 nucleotides read TGTGCCAGCAGTTACGCCTCTTGGGACTACCAAGAGACCCAGTACTTC. Encoded protein: CASSYASWDYQETQYF.

The chain couples TRBV15 to TRBJ2-7, with D tentatively TRBD1 (6 bases). CDR3 size: 15 residues. The germline V gene encodes CDR1 LNHNV and CDR2 YYDKDF (reference sequence). Trimming took 3 bases from V and 0 from J, leaving 12 bases between them. The DNA for the CDR3 is TGTGCCACCAGCAGCTTGGACAGTTTCTCCTACGAGCAGTACTTC. Amino acid sequence: CATSSLDSFSYEQYF.

The V gene is TRBV5-1, the J gene TRBJ1-1; 9 nucleotides agree with TRBD1. The V gene's germline CDR1 is SGHRS and CDR2 YFSETQ. The CDR3 is 16 amino acids. The ends lost 4 bases at V and 3 bases at J; junction bases unmatched: 10. The CDR3 reads CASSTGGGSSDTEAFF. DNA for the CDR3: TGCGCCAGCAGCACAGGGGGCGGGAGTAGTGACACTGAAGCTTTCTTT.

The V gene is TRBV2, the J gene TRBJ2-7, with a possible D match to TRBD1 (5 bases). The CDR3 has 12 amino acids. The V gene's germline CDR1 is SNHLY and CDR2 FYNNEI. V dropped 6 bases and J dropped 2 bases, with 8 bases sitting between them. CDR3 sequence: CASRMDTYEQYF. The CDR3 bases are TGTGCCAGCAGGATGGACACCTACGAGCAGTACTTC.

The chain links TRBV30 to TRBJ2-7; D is uncertain. The CDR3 extends over 13 amino acids. The germline CDR1 and CDR2 sequences are GTSNPN and SVGIG (reference sequence). V lost 0 bases and J lost 3, with 9 bases in between. The CDR3 region is CAWSVGGRYEQYF. The CDR3 bases are TGTGCCTGGAGTGTCGGTGGCCGCTACGAGCAGTACTTC.

The V call is TRBV29-1, the J call TRBJ1-2; D is unclear. Germline assignment: CDR1 SQVTM and CDR2 ANQGSEA. V lost 4 bases to trimming and J lost 6 bases, with 15 bases between them. The CDR3 runs 13 residues. The CDR3, as DNA: TGCAGCGTTGCCTCCCCTTGGAGTGATGGCTACACCTTC. This sequence encodes CSVASPWSDGYTF.

This chain uses TRBV28 with TRBJ2-2; 12 positions agree with TRBD2. Germline CDR1 is MDHEN and CDR2 is SYDVKM. Unmatched junction bases numbered 5, after V lost 2 bases and J lost 7 bases. The CDR3 is made up of 16 amino acids. CDR3 DNA: TGTGCCAGCAGTTTACTAGCGGGGGGGACCCTCGGGGAGCTGTTTTTT. This encodes CASSLLAGGTLGELFF.

V usage is TRBV29-1 and J usage is TRBJ2-1; 11 nucleotides agree with TRBD1. From germline, CDR1 is SQVTM and CDR2 ANQGSEA. The CDR3 runs 14 residues. The V segment lost 4 bases and the J segment 12 bases; nucleotides outside the gene matches: 11. The CDR3 loop is CSVVRTGGIVGQFF. In DNA, the CDR3 is TGCAGCGTTGTAAGGACAGGGGGCATAGTTGGGCAGTTCTTC.

J is TRBJ1-3 and V is TRBV5-1; TRBD1 agrees at 7 bases. The CDR3 runs to 16 residues. From germline, CDR1 is SGHRS and CDR2 YFSETQ. V dropped 4 bases and J dropped 0; count of bases not matched to a gene: 7. CDR3 DNA: TGCGCCAGCAGCCCCCGACAGGGTGACTCTGGAAACACCATATATTTT. Its translation: CASSPRQGDSGNTIYF.

In this sample, this clone turned up once. CDR3 in DNA: TGTGCCAGCAGCTTCGCCGGACAGGGGAGTAATTCACCCCTCCACTTT. It yields the protein CASSFAGQGSNSPLHF. The V call is TRBV7-2, the J call TRBJ1-6; 9 nucleotides line up with TRBD1. Trimming at V came to 3 bases and at J to 6 bases, leaving 6 bases not matched to a gene. Germline values: CDR1 SGHTA, CDR2 FQGNSA. The length of the CDR3 is 16 residues.

The gene calls are TRBV7-2 and TRBJ1-2; D call uncertain. V lost 5 bases, J lost 0 bases, and 16 bases lay in between. Per the germline V gene, CDR1 is SGHTA and CDR2 is FQGNSA. The CDR3 covers 16 residues. The CDR3 DNA reads as TGTGCCAGCAGCAGAGGATGGACGGCCACTAACTATGGCTACACCTTC. It is translated as CASSRGWTATNYGYTF.

The chain combines TRBV7-8 with TRBJ1-1; D call uncertain. The germline V gene has CDR1 SGHVS and CDR2 FQNEAQ. The V gene lost 1 base and the J gene lost 9 bases, with 9 bases spanning the gap. The CDR3 consists of 12 residues. The CDR3 here is CASSLGVGQAFF. For the CDR3, the DNA is TGTGCCAGCAGCTTAGGGGTCGGACAAGCTTTCTTT.

The V gene is TRBV12-3 or TRBV12-4, the J gene TRBJ1-2, with TRBD1 matching over 7 bases. The V gene end was trimmed by 5 bases and the J gene end by 4 bases; junction bases not matched to a gene: 4. The CDR3 extends over 13 amino acids. The CDR3 DNA follows: TGTGCCAGCAGTCGATCAGGGGGCTATGGCTACACCTTC. Residues: CASSRSGGYGYTF.

The V and J genes are TRBV6-5 and TRBJ1-1; tentative D call: TRBD1 (6 bases). Germline V gene data show CDR1 as MNHEY and CDR2 as SVGAGI. Between the trimmed V and J ends, which lost 2 bases and 4 bases, there was a span of 11 bases. This CDR3 has 14 amino acids. This chain's CDR3 is CASSYIQGLTEAFF. The CDR3, as DNA: TGTGCCAGCAGTTACATACAGGGTCTCACTGAAGCTTTCTTT.

The chain uses TRBV7-9 and TRBJ1-2; perhaps TRBD1 as D (5 bases). Germline lookup yields CDR1 SEHNR and CDR2 FQNEAQ (reference sequence). Between the trimmed V and J ends, which lost 5 bases and 7 bases, there was a span of 17 bases. The CDR3 has 14 amino acids. Here the CDR3 DNA reads TGTGCCAGCAGCGAGAGAGGGGTTCCGGGTGGCTACACCTTC. Translation gives CASSERGVPGGYTF.

CDR3 amino acids: CASSLGQGASGELFF. In DNA form, the CDR3 reads TGTGCCAGCAGCCTCGGACAGGGGGCTTCCGGGGAGCTGTTTTTT. The J gene is TRBJ2-2, the V gene TRBV7-9, with TRBD1 matching 11 bases. Trimming cost V 5 bases and J 6 bases; bases outside gene matches: 5. The CDR3 loop spans 15 amino acids. The germline V gene encodes CDR1 SEHNR and CDR2 FQNEAQ (reference sequence).

CDR3 sequence: CASSPGGANEQFF. In DNA form, the CDR3 reads TGTGCCAGCTCACCGGGAGGGGCCAATGAGCAGTTCTTC. This chain connects TRBV18 to TRBJ2-1, with 7 bases that match TRBD2. CDR1 and CDR2 (germline): KGHSH, LQKENI. The ends lost 3 bases at V and 6 bases at J; junction bases unmatched: 2. CDR3 size: 13 residues.

This rearrangement joins TRBV24-1 to TRBJ2-3; possibly TRBD1 for D (6 bases). The V and J ends lost 4 bases and 3 bases respectively, with 13 bases between them. Germline CDR1 KGHDR, CDR2 SFDVKD. This CDR3 contains 15 residues. The CDR3 DNA is TGTGCCACCAGTGACCGGACAGAGGTGACAGATACGCAGTATTTT. Translated, it gives CATSDRTEVTDTQYF.

This chain joins TRBV5-1 and TRBJ2-7; possibly TRBD1 for D (5 bases). CDR3 length equals 13 residues. CDR1 and CDR2 (germline): SGHRS, YFSETQ. The V gene lost 0 bases and the J gene lost 6 bases, with 10 bases spanning the gap. CDR3 residues: CASSLATGLEQYF. The DNA for the CDR3 is TGCGCCAGCAGCTTGGCCACAGGCCTCGAGCAGTACTTC. The whole variable domain, remainder taken from reference TRBV5-1 and TRBJ2-7, is KAGVTQTPRYLIKTRGQQVTLSCSPISGHRSVSWYQQTPGQGLQFLFEYFSETQRNKGNFPGRFSGRQFSNSRSEMNVSTLELGDSALYLCASSLATGLEQYFGPGTRLTVT.

This clone was seen just once. The chain is built from TRBV5-4 and TRBJ2-1; either TRBD1 or TRBD2 may supply D (5 bases each). Germline CDR1 and CDR2: SGHNT and YYREEE (reference sequence). V was clipped by 5 bases and J by 6 bases, with 15 bases between them. The CDR3 totals 14 residues. CDR3 protein: CASSRRDRVNEQFF. CDR3 in DNA: TGTGCCAGCAGTAGAAGGGACCGCGTCAATGAGCAGTTCTTC.

V and J are TRBV6-5 and TRBJ1-1; a weak D match, TRBD1 (6 bases). The CDR3 is 15 residues long. Germline CDR1 is MNHEY and CDR2 is SVGAGI. The ends were cut back, 4 bases at V and 1 base at J, with 13 bases in the middle. CDR3 bases: TGTGCCAGCAGTTTCCTCGGACAGCCGAACACTGAAGCTTTCTTT. This translates into CASSFLGQPNTEAFF.

The V and J genes are TRBV5-4 and TRBJ2-3; 7 bases map to TRBD2. Germline V gene sequence: CDR1 SGHNT, CDR2 YYREEE (reference sequence). V was pared by 4 bases and J by 2 bases, with 4 bases of the junction left unmatched. The CDR3 length is 14 residues. The CDR3 reads CASSAGDFTDTQYF. The CDR3 bases are TGTGCCAGCAGCGCGGGGGACTTCACAGATACGCAGTATTTT.

This sequence joins TRBV28 and TRBJ1-3, with D unclear. Looked up from germline, CDR1 is MDHEN and CDR2 is SYDVKM. V lost 5 bases, J lost 0 bases, and 14 bases lay in between. The CDR3 contains 16 residues. The chain's CDR3 is CASSVVRLSSGNTIYF. The CDR3 coding sequence is TGTGCCAGCAGTGTCGTCCGGCTAAGCTCTGGAAACACCATATATTTT.

This chain connects TRBV5-1 to TRBJ2-7; tentative D call: TRBD1 (6 bases). Germline V gene sequence: CDR1 SGHRS, CDR2 YFSETQ. V gave up 5 bases and J gave up 5 bases, with 14 bases separating them. This CDR3 has 13 residues. The DNA of the CDR3 is TGCGCCAGCAGGAATCTACAGGGAAACGAGCAGTACTTC. Residues: CASRNLQGNEQYF. Variable domain in full (rest from reference TRBV5-1 and TRBJ2-7): KAGVTQTPRYLIKTRGQQVTLSCSPISGHRSVSWYQQTPGQGLQFLFEYFSETQRNKGNFPGRFSGRQFSNSRSEMNVSTLELGDSALYLCASRNLQGNEQYFGPGTRLTVT.

The chain links TRBV11-2 to TRBJ1-2; D is unresolved. The CDR3 runs 14 residues. The V end was cut by 1 base, the J end by 3 bases, with 9 bases between. Germline CDR1 is SGHAT and CDR2 is FQNNGV. The DNA of the CDR3 is TGTGCCAGCAGCTTAGGTCTCCTTGACTATGGCTACACCTTC. Protein: CASSLGLLDYGYTF.

The chain couples TRBV12-3 or TRBV12-4 to TRBJ1-1; D remains unclear. V was trimmed by 4 bases and J by 3 bases, leaving 6 bases between them. This CDR3 is 12 amino acids long. The CDR3 reads CASSSWYTEAFF. The CDR3 coding sequence is TGTGCCAGCAGTTCCTGGTACACTGAAGCTTTCTTT.